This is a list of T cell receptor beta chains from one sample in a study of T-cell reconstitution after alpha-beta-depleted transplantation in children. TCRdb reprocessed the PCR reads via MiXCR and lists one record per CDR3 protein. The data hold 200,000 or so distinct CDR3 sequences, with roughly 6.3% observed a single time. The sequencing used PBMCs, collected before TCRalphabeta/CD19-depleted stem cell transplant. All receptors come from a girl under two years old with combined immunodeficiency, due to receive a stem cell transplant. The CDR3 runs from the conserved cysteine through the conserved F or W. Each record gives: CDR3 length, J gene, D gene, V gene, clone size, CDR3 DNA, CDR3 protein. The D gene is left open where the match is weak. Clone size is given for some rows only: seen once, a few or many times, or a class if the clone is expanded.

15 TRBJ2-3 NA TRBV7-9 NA TGTGCCAGCAGCAGGACAGATTTTAGCACAGATACGCAGTATTTT CASSRTDFSTDTQYF
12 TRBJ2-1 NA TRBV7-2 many TGTGCCAGCAGCCCCTTCGGTAATGAGCAGTTCTTC CASSPFGNEQFF
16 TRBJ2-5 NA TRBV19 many TGTGCCAGTAGTATATCCCACGGACGTCTAAGGGAGACCCAGTACTTC CASSISHGRLRETQYF
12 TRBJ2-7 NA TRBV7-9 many TGTGCCAGCAGCTTAAGCTCCTACGAGCAGTACTTC CASSLSSYEQYF
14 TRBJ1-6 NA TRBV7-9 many TGTGCCAGCAGTATTGGAGCTTACAATTCACCCCTCCACTTT CASSIGAYNSPLHF
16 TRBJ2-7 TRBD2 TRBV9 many TGTGCCAGCAGCCCCAGACGAGCGGGGGATCGCTACGAGCAGTACTTC CASSPRRAGDRYEQYF
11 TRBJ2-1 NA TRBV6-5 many TGTGCCAGCACTTCCTACAATGAGCAGTTCTTC CASTSYNEQFF
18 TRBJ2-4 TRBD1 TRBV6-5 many TGTGCCAGCAGTTATTCCAGGGGGACAGGGTTAGCCAAAAACATTCAGTACTTC CASSYSRGTGLAKNIQYF
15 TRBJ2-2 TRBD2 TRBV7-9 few TGTGCCAGCAGGGGATGGACTAGCGCAACCGGGGAGCTGTTTTTT CASRGWTSATGELFF
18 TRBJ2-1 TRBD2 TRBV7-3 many TGTGCCAGCAGTCCGGGACTAGCGGGGGGGCCTAGGATTGGTGAGCAGTTCTTC CASSPGLAGGPRIGEQFF
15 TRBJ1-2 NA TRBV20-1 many TGCAGTGCTTTTCTTCCCCTGAGTGCTAACTATGGCTACACCTTC CSAFLPLSANYGYTF
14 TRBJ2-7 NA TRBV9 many TGTGCCAGCAGCGTATCCGGGGGACCCTACGAGCAGTACTTC CASSVSGGPYEQYF
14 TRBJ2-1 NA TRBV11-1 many TGTGCCAGCAGCTCGGGCGGGAAATACAATGAGCAGTTCTTC CASSSGGKYNEQFF
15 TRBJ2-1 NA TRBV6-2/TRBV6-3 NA TGTGCCAGCAGTTACTCCCACCCGGGGGGCGAAGAGCAGTTCTTC CASSYSHPGGEEQFF
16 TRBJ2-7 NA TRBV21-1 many TGTGCCAGCAGCAAAGTTCATGGGGGGACAGGGGAGGAGCAGTACTTC CASSKVHGGTGEEQYF
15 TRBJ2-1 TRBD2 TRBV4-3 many TGCGCCAGCAGCCAAGGGACTAGCGGGGGTAATGAGCAGTTCTTC CASSQGTSGGNEQFF
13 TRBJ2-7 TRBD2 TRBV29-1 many TGCAGCGTTGCCCTAGCGGAGGCCTACGAGCAGTACTTC CSVALAEAYEQYF
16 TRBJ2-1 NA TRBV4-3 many TGCGCCAGCAGCCAAGTCCGGGACTCAAGGATGGGTGAGCAGTTCTTC CASSQVRDSRMGEQFF
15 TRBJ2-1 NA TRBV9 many TGTGCCAGCAGCGTAGACGGAGTAGAATCTGAAGAGCAGTTCTTC CASSVDGVESEEQFF
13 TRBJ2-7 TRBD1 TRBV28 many TGTGCCAGCAGTATCACAGGGGGACGCGAGCAGTACTTC CASSITGGREQYF
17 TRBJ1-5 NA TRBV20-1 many TGCAGTGCCCCCCAGCCGCGGAGCGGACTCCAAAATCAGCCCCAGCATTTT CSAPQPRSGLQNQPQHF
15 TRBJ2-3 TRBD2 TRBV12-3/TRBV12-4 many TGTGCCAGCAGATTAGCGGGGGGGCGCTTAGATACGCAGTATTTT CASRLAGGRLDTQYF
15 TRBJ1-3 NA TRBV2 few TGTGCCAGCATAAGGAGTCTATTCTCTGGAAACACCATATATTTT CASIRSLFSGNTIYF
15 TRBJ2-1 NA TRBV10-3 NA TGTGCCATCAGTGAGCTGGAGGGAGGTGGAAATGAGCAGTTCTTC CAISELEGGGNEQFF
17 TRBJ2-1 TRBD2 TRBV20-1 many TGCAGTGCTAGGCCCTCGTTGGGACTAGCGATCTACAATGAGCAGTTCTTC CSARPSLGLAIYNEQFF
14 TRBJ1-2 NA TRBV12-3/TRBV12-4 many TGTGCCAGCAGTTTAGCAGGAGGGGGGATAGGCTACACCTTC CASSLAGGGIGYTF
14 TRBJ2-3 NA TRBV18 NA TGTGCCAGCTCACCTGGACCTATCAGGGATACGCAGTATTTT CASSPGPIRDTQYF
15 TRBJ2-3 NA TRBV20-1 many TGCAGTGCTAGAGTAAGCGGAGTAGGAGCAGATACGCAGTATTTT CSARVSGVGADTQYF
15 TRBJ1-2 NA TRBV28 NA TGTGCCAGCAGTTTGTATCAACTACTAAACTATGGCTACACCTTC CASSLYQLLNYGYTF
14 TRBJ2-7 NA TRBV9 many TGTGCCAGCAGCGTAGCGGGGCCCTCCTACGAGCAGTACTTC CASSVAGPSYEQYF
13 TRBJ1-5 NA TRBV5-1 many TGCGCCAGCAGCACTACCCCAAATCAGCCCCAGCATTTT CASSTTPNQPQHF
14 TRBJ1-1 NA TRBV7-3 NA TGTGCCAGCAGCTTAACCGGGACCGCCGTCGGAGCTTTCTTT CASSLTGTAVGAFF
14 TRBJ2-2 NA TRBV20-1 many TGCAGTGCTAGAATAAACACAGGGACCGGGGAGCTGTTTTTT CSARINTGTGELFF
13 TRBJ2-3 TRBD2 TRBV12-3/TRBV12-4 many TGTGCCAGCGTAGCGGGGGGGACAGATACGCAGTATTTT CASVAGGTDTQYF
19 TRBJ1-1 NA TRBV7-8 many TGTGCCAGCAGCTACTCAGGTGGTTGGGTACCCTACCGGGGCACTGAAGCTTTCTTT CASSYSGGWVPYRGTEAFF
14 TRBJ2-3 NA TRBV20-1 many TGCAGTGCTAGTCTACTAGCTCACACAGATACGCAGTATTTT CSASLLAHTDTQYF
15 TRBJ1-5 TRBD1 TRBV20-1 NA TGCAGTGCTAACCCGGGGACAGCTCTAAATCAGCCCCAGCATTTT CSANPGTALNQPQHF
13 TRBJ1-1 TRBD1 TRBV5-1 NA TGCGCCAGCAGCACAGACAGGGAAGCTGAAGCTTTCTTT CASSTDREAEAFF
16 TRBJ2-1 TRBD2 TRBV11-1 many TGTGCCAGCAGCGGGACTAGCGGGGGTGATAGCAATGAGCAGTTCTTC CASSGTSGGDSNEQFF